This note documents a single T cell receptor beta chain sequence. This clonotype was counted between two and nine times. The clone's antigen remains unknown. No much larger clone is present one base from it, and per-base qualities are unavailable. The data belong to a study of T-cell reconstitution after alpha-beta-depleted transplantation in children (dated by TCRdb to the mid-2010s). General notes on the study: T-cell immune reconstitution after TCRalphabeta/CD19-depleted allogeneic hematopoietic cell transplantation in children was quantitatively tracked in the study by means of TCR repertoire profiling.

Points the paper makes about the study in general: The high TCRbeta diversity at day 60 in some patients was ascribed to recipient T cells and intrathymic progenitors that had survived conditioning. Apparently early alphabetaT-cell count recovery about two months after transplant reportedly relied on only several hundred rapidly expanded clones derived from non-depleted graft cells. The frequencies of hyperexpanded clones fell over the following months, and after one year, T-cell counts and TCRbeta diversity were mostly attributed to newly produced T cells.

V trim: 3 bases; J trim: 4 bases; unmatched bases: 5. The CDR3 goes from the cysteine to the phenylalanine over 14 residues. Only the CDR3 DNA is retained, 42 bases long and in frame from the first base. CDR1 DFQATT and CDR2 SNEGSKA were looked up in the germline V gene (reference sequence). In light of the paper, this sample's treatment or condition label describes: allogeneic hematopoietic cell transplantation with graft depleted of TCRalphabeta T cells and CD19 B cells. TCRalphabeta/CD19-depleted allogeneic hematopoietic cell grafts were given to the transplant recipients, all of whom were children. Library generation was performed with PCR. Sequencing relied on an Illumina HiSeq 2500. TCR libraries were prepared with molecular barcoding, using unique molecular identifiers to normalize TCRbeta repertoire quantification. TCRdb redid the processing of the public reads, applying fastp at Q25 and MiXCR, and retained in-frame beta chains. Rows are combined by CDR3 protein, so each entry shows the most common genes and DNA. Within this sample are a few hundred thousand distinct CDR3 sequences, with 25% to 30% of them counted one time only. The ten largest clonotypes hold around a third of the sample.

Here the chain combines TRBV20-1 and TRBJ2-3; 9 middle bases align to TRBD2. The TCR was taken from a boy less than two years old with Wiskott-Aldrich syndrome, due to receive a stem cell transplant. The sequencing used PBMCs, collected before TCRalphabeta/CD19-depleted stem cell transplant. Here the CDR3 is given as CSASQREVPDTQYF. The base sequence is TGCAGTGCTAGCCAGCGGGAGGTCCCAGATACGCAGTATTTT.